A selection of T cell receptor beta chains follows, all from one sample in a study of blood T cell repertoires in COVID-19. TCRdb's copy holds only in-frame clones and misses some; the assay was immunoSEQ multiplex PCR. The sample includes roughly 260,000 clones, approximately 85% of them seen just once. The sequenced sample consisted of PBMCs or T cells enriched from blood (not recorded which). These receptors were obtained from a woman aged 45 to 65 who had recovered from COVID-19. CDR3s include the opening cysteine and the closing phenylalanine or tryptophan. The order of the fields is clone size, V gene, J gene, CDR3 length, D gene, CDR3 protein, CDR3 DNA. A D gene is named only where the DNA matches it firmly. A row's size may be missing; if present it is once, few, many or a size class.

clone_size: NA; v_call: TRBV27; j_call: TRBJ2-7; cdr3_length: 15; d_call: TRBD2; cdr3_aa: CASRVASGFSYEQYF; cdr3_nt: TGTGCCAGCAGGGTGGCTAGCGGGTTCTCCTACGAGCAGTACTTC
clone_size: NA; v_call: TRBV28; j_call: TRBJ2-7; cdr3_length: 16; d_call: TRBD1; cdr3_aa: CASSNRLRGRSYEQYF; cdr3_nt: TGTGCCAGCAGTAACAGACTCAGGGGGCGATCCTACGAGCAGTACTTC
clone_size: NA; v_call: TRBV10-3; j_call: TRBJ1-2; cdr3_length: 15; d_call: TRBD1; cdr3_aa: CAISEPGQGFYGYTF; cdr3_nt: TGTGCCATCAGTGAACCGGGACAGGGTTTCTATGGCTACACCTTC
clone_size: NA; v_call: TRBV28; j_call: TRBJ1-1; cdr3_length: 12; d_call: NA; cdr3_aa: CASSLMAAEAFF; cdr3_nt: TGTGCCAGCAGTTTAATGGCGGCCGAGGCTTTCTTT
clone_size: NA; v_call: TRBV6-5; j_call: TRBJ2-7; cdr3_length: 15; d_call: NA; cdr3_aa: CASSYMAGIPYEQYF; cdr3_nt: TGTGCCAGCAGTTATATGGCAGGGATCCCCTACGAGCAGTACTTC
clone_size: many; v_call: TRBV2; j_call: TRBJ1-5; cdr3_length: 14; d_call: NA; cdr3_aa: CASRAGMGNQPQHF; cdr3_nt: TGTGCCAGCAGGGCAGGGATGGGCAATCAGCCCCAGCATTTT
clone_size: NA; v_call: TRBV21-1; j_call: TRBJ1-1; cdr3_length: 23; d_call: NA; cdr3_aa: CASSKEGAHGQEDRGPPGTEAFF; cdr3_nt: TGTGCCAGCAGCAAGGAGGGGGCCCACGGGCAGGAGGACAGGGGACCACCCGGGACTGAAGCTTTCTTT
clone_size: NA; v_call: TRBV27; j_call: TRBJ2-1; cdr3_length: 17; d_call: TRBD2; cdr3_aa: CASSDGTSGPLYNEQFF; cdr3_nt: TGTGCCAGCAGTGATGGGACTAGCGGACCCCTCTACAATGAGCAGTTCTTC
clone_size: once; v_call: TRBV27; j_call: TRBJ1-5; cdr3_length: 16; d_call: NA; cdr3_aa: CASSPLVPYSNQPQHF; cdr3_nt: TGTGCCAGCAGTCCCCTTGTCCCGTATAGCAATCAGCCCCAGCATTTT
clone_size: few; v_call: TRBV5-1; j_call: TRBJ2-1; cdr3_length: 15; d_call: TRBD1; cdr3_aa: CASSTTGGLNNEQFF; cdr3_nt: TGCGCCAGCAGCACCACAGGGGGCTTAAACAATGAGCAGTTCTTC
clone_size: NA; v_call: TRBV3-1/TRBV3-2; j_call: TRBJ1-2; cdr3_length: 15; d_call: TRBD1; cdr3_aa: CASSTRDRVLEGYTF; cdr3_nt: TGTGCCAGCAGCACCCGAGACAGGGTGCTGGAGGGCTACACCTTC
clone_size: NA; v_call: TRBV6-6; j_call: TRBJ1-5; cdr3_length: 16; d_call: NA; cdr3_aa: CASRARTGGVNQPQHF; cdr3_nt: TGTGCCAGCAGAGCGCGAACGGGGGGGGTCAATCAGCCCCAGCATTTT
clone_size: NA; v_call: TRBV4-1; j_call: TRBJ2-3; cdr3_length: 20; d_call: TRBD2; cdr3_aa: CASSHTGLAGFRSSTDTQYF; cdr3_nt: TGCGCCAGCAGCCACACTGGACTAGCGGGGTTTAGATCTAGCACAGATACGCAGTATTTT
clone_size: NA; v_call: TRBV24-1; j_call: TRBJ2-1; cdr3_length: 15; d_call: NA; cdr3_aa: CATSARGQGSNEQFF; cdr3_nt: TGTGCCACCAGTGCGAGGGGCCAGGGGAGCAATGAGCAGTTCTTC
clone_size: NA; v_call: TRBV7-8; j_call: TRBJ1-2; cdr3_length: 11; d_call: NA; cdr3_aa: CASSPGYGYTF; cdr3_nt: TGTGCCAGCAGCCCGGGCTATGGCTACACCTTC
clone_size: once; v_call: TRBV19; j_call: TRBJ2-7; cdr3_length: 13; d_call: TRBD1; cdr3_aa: CASSDRESDEQYF; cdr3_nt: TGTGCCAGTAGTGACAGGGAATCTGACGAGCAGTACTTC
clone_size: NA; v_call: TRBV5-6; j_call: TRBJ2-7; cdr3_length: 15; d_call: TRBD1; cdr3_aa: CASSKTGGPSYEQYF; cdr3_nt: TGTGCCAGCAGCAAAACAGGGGGCCCCTCCTACGAGCAGTACTTC
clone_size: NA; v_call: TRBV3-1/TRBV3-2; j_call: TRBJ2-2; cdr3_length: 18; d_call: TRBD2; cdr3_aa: CASSQVRLAGRRTGELFF; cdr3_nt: TGTGCCAGCAGCCAAGTAAGGCTAGCGGGAAGGCGCACCGGGGAGCTGTTTTTT
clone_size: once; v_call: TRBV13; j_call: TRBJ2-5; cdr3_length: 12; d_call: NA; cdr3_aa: CASSGLPETQYF; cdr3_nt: TGTGCCAGCAGCGGCCTCCCAGAGACCCAGTACTTC
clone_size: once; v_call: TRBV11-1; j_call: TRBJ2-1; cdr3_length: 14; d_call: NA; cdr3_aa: CASSPSGSYNEQFF; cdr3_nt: TGTGCCAGCAGCCCCTCGGGGTCCTACAATGAGCAGTTCTTC
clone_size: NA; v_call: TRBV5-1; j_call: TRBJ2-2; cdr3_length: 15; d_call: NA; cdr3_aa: CASSLGVGDTGELFF; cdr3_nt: TGCGCCAGCAGCTTGGGGGTAGGGGACACCGGGGAGCTGTTTTTT
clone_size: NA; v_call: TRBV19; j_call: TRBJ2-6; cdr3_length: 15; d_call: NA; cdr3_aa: CASRTAQGRANVLTF; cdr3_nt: TGTGCCAGTAGAACAGCGCAGGGTAGGGCCAACGTCCTGACTTTC
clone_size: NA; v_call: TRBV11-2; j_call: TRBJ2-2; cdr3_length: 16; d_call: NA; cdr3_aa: CASSLKGLYNTGELFF; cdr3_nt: TGTGCCAGCAGCTTGAAGGGGTTGTACAACACCGGGGAGCTGTTTTTT
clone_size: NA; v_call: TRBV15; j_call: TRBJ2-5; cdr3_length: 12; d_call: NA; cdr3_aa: CATEDTSTTQYF; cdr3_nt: TGTGCCACCGAGGACACCTCGACGACCCAGTACTTC
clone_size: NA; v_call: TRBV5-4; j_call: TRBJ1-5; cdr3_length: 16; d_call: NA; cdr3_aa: CASSLSGGNSNQPQHF; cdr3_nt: TGTGCCAGCAGCTTGTCCGGCGGAAATAGCAATCAGCCCCAGCATTTT
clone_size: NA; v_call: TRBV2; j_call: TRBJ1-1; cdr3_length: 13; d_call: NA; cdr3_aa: CASRGLNRLEAFF; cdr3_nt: TGTGCCAGCAGAGGACTCAATCGACTCGAAGCTTTCTTT
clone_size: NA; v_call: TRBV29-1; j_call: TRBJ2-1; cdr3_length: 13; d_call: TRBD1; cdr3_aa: CSARDRGYNEQFF; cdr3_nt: TGCAGCGCCCGGGACAGGGGTTACAATGAGCAGTTCTTC
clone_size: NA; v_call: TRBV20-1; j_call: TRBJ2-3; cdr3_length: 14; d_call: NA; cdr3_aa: CSASGGGDTDTQYF; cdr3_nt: TGCAGTGCTAGTGGTGGGGGCGACACAGATACGCAGTATTTT
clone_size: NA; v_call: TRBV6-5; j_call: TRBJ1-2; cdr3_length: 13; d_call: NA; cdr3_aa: CASRQATNYGYTF; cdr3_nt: TGTGCCAGCAGACAGGCGACTAACTATGGCTACACCTTC
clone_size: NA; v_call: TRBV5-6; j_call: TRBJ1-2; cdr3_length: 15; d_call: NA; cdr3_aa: CASSPFGGKNYGYTF; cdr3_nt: TGTGCCAGCAGTCCCTTCGGGGGGAAGAACTATGGCTACACCTTC
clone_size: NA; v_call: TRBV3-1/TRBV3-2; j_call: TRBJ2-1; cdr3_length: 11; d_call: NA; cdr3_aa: CASSQDREQFF; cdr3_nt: TGTGCCAGCAGCCAAGACCGTGAGCAGTTCTTC
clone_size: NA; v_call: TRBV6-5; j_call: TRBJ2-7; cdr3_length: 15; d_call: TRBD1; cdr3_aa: CASSYGTGGFYEQYF; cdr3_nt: TGTGCCAGCAGTTACGGGACAGGGGGCTTCTACGAGCAGTACTTC
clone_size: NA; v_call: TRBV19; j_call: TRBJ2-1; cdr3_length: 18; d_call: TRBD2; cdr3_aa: CASSSKVPRGLASDEQFF; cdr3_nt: TGTGCCAGTAGTAGCAAAGTGCCGAGGGGACTAGCGAGCGATGAGCAGTTCTTC
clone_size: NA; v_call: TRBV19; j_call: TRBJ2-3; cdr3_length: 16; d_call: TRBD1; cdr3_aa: CASSMTGPPATDTQYF; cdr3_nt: TGTGCCAGTAGTATGACAGGGCCGCCTGCCACAGATACGCAGTATTTT
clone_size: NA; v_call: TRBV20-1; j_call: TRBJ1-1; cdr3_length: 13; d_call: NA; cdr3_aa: CSASKAGGTEAFF; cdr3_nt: TGCAGTGCTAGTAAGGCAGGAGGGACTGAAGCTTTCTTT
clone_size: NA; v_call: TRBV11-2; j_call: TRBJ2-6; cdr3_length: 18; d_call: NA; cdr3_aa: CASSLYIAGASGANVLTF; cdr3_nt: TGTGCCAGCAGCTTATATATCGCAGGGGCCTCAGGGGCCAACGTCCTGACTTTC
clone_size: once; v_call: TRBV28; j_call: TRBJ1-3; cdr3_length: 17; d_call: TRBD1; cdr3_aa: CASSLLWRGRSGNTIYF; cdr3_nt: TGTGCCAGCAGTTTATTGTGGAGGGGGCGCAGTGGAAACACCATATATTTT
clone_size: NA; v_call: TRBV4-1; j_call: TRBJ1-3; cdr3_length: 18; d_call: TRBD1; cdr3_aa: CASSQEWGDSVSGNTIYF; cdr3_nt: TGCGCCAGCAGCCAAGAGTGGGGGGACAGCGTCTCTGGAAACACCATATATTTT
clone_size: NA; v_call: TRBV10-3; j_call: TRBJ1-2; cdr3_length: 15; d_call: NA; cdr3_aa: CAISESRDVIYGYTF; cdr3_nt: TGTGCCATCAGTGAATCCAGGGATGTAATCTATGGCTACACCTTC
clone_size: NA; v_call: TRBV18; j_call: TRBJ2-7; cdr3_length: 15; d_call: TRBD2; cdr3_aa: CASSGSGSISYEQYF; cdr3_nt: TGTGCCAGCTCGGGAAGCGGGAGTATTTCCTACGAGCAGTACTTC
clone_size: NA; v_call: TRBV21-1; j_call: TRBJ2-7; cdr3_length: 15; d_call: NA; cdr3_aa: CASSGRDGLSYEQYF; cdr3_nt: TGTGCCAGCAGCGGGCGGGACGGACTCTCCTACGAGCAGTACTTC
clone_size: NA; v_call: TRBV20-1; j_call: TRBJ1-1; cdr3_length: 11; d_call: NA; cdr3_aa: CSAGGVAGAFF; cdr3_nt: TGCAGTGCAGGGGGGGTTGCTGGAGCTTTCTTT